These 22 T cell receptor beta chains were sequenced from one sample in a study of T cells after yellow fever vaccination (dated by TCRdb to between 2017 and 2020). This sample's treatment or condition label indicates: live attenuated yellow fever vaccine strain. Libraries were built with 5' RACE. The data were produced on an Illumina HiSeq 2500. In TCRdb, the public reads were trimmed at Q25 with fastp and aligned with MiXCR, with productive beta chains retained. For every CDR3 protein sequence, its rows merge into one entry that carries the most common genes and DNA. The sample includes just under 600,000 distinct CDR3 sequences, with less than 15% observed a single time. About 14% of the sample is in the top ten clones. Specimen: PBMCs, collected on the day of the yellow fever booster vaccination. All receptors come from a man younger than 40 who received the YFV17D yellow fever vaccine.

The V call is TRBV4-3, the J call TRBJ2-7; the D gene is possibly TRBD1 (6 bases). Germline values: CDR1 LGHNA, CDR2 YSLEER. The CDR3 totals 15 residues. The germline V and J ends were trimmed by 1 base and 3 bases, with 13 bases remaining between them. For the CDR3, the DNA is TGCGCCAGCAGCCAAGCGGCAGGGGCGGGCTACGAGCAGTACTTC. Protein sequence: CASSQAAGAGYEQYF.

There are a few counts of this clonotype. V is TRBV5-1 and J is TRBJ2-2; D is uncertain. The CDR3 totals 15 residues. The germline V gene encodes CDR1 SGHRS and CDR2 YFSETQ. V gave up 0 bases and J gave up 0 bases, with 6 bases separating them. CDR3 DNA sequence: TGCGCCAGCAGCTTGGGTAGCTCGAACACCGGGGAGCTGTTTTTT. This gives the protein CASSLGSSNTGELFF.

The chain uses TRBV5-1 and TRBJ2-3; D not certain. Germline V gene data show CDR1 as SGHRS and CDR2 as YFSETQ. The V end was cut by 4 bases, the J end by 2 bases, with 14 bases between. The CDR3 sequence is 15 residues long. The CDR3 region is CASSPSPGITDTQYF. DNA of the CDR3: TGCGCCAGCAGCCCCTCTCCAGGAATCACAGATACGCAGTATTTT.

This clonotype was picked up a small number of times. The V and J genes are TRBV6-1 and TRBJ2-7; TRBD1 agrees at 8 bases. The germline V gene has CDR1 MNHNS and CDR2 SASEGT. The CDR3 covers 14 residues. Unmatched junction bases numbered 9, after V lost 7 bases and J lost 4 bases. The CDR3 here is CASNPGQEPYEQYF. Here the CDR3 DNA reads TGTGCCAGCAATCCGGGACAGGAGCCTTACGAGCAGTACTTC.

This clonotype was observed a handful of times. The chain links TRBV24-1 to TRBJ2-2; D ambiguous. Trimming removed 6 bases from V and 1 base from J, with 8 bases in between. There are 14 residues in the CDR3. Germline loops: CDR1 KGHDR, CDR2 SFDVKD. The CDR3 sequence: CATSLSLNTGELFF. DNA of the CDR3: TGTGCCACCAGTCTGAGCTTGAACACCGGGGAGCTGTTTTTT.

This clonotype appeared a few times. The rearrangement joins TRBV20-1 to TRBJ2-3, with a weak D call TRBD2 (5 bases). The V gene's germline CDR1 is DFQATT and CDR2 SNEGSKA (reference sequence). V dropped 4 bases and J dropped 4 bases, with 18 bases sitting between them. The CDR3 spans 15 residues. The CDR3 DNA reads as TGCAGTGCTACCCCCGGACTGGCCCTCGCAGATACGCAGTATTTT. It specifies CSATPGLALADTQYF.

This clonotype was seen a few times. This rearrangement joins TRBV20-1 to TRBJ2-7, with D uncertain. This CDR3 region has 13 residues. Germline lookup yields CDR1 DFQATT and CDR2 SNEGSKA (reference sequence). Trimming removed 2 bases from V and 7 bases from J, with 15 bases in between. The CDR3 DNA follows: TGCAGTGCTAGAAAAGGGAAGGGAAGAGAGCAGTACTTC. Protein sequence: CSARKGKGREQYF.

In this sample, this clonotype turned up a few times. The chain links TRBV20-1 to TRBJ2-7; 8 nucleotides agree with TRBD1. There are 14 residues in the CDR3. Germline loops: CDR1 DFQATT, CDR2 SNEGSKA (reference sequence). The junction had 10 bases not matched to a gene; V was cut back by 6 bases and J by 3 bases. The CDR3 DNA follows: TGCAGTGCGTATCGGACAGGGCAAGGCTACGAGCAGTACTTC. Translation: CSAYRTGQGYEQYF.

The chain carries TRBV5-5 and TRBJ2-7, with 8 bases lining up with TRBD2. V lost 4 bases, J lost 4 bases, and 13 bases stayed unmatched. Germline assignment: CDR1 SGHKS and CDR2 YYEKEE (reference sequence). The CDR3 is made up of 16 amino acids. This CDR3 is CASSIGLAGAEYEQYF. The CDR3 nucleotides read TGTGCCAGCAGCATCGGCCTAGCGGGCGCTGAGTACGAGCAGTACTTC.

V is TRBV7-2 and J is TRBJ2-7; D is uncertain. CDR1 is SGHTA, CDR2 FQGNSA, per germline. Trimming removed 2 bases at V and 3 bases at J, with 8 bases between. CDR3 length: 13 amino acids. CDR3 sequence reads: CASSLIDGYEQYF. The CDR3, as DNA: TGTGCCAGCAGCTTAATCGATGGCTACGAGCAGTACTTC.

The CDR3 DNA is TGCGCCAGCAGACCGGGACTAGCGGGATTACCCTACGAGCAGTACTTC. This codes for CASRPGLAGLPYEQYF. This sequence joins TRBV5-1 and TRBJ2-7, with 13 bases that match TRBD2. The J segment lost 2 bases and the V segment lost 5 bases, leaving 7 bases of the junction unmatched. The CDR3 has 16 residues. CDR1 and CDR2 (germline): SGHRS, YFSETQ. The whole variable domain, remainder taken from reference TRBV5-1 and TRBJ2-7, is KAGVTQTPRYLIKTRGQQVTLSCSPISGHRSVSWYQQTPGQGLQFLFEYFSETQRNKGNFPGRFSGRQFSNSRSEMNVSTLELGDSALYLCASRPGLAGLPYEQYFGPGTRLTVT.

The CDR3 reads CASRSTGGISEQYF. CDR3 nucleotide sequence: TGTGCCAGCAGATCCACAGGGGGAATCTCCGAGCAGTACTTC. This chain joins TRBV6-2 or TRBV6-3 and TRBJ2-7, with 8 bases fitting TRBD1. This CDR3 comprises 14 residues. Germline values: CDR1 MNHEY, CDR2 SVGEGT. V shed 6 bases, J shed 6 bases, and the junction held 10 bases outside the gene matches.

The chain combines TRBV29-1 with TRBJ1-2; a possible D gene is TRBD1 (5 bases). Trimming shortened V by 6 bases and J by 0 bases, and 14 bases separated the two germline ends. Germline V gene data show CDR1 as SQVTM and CDR2 as ANQGSEA. The CDR3 is 14 amino acids. The CDR3 region has the DNA TGCAGCGTCGCCGCAGGGTCTGCTAACTATGGCTACACCTTC. Translated: CSVAAGSANYGYTF.

This clonotype was observed a handful of times. This sequence joins TRBV27 and TRBJ2-5, with D uncertain. The CDR3 spans 15 residues. Trimming took off 3 bases at V and 1 base at J, with 12 bases between the two ends. From germline, CDR1 is MNHEY and CDR2 SMNVEV (reference sequence). CDR3 sequence reads: CASSFTRSSQETQYF. In DNA, the CDR3 is TGTGCCAGCAGTTTTACCCGGAGCAGCCAAGAGACCCAGTACTTC.

V usage is TRBV7-2 and J usage is TRBJ2-1; D ambiguous. The V gene's germline CDR1 is SGHTA and CDR2 FQGNSA. The CDR3 sequence is 15 residues long. Trimming took 3 bases from V and 0 from J, leaving 9 bases between them. The CDR3 coding sequence is TGTGCCAGCAGCTTTCACCGAAGCTCCTACAATGAGCAGTTCTTC. Its translation is CASSFHRSSYNEQFF.

The chain uses TRBV20-1 and TRBJ2-2; 8 bases fit TRBD2. CDR3 length: 14 residues. Germline V lookup: CDR1 DFQATT, CDR2 SNEGSKA (reference sequence). V lost 2 bases and J lost 7; bases outside the gene matches: 6. The CDR3 reads CSARLGGGHGELFF. CDR3 DNA sequence: TGCAGTGCTAGACTCGGGGGGGGCCACGGGGAGCTGTTTTTT.

V and J are TRBV7-8 and TRBJ2-7; 10 positions agree with TRBD1. The CDR3 is 17 amino acids. Germline V CDR1 and CDR2: SGHVS, FQNEAQ. J lost 0 bases, V lost 5 bases, and 10 bases had no gene match. CDR3: CASSKQGGTGDSYEQYF. For the CDR3, the DNA is TGTGCCAGCAGCAAGCAAGGGGGGACAGGGGACTCCTACGAGCAGTACTTC.

In its sample, this clonotype was seen a few times. V usage is TRBV5-1 and J usage is TRBJ2-7; 10 bases fit TRBD1. Germline values: CDR1 SGHRS, CDR2 YFSETQ. This CDR3 region has 14 residues. V gave up 7 bases and J gave up 2 bases; unmatched junction bases: 6. In DNA form, the CDR3 reads TGCGCCAGCGGCCGGGACAGGGGCCCCTACGAGCAGTACTTC. Translating gives CASGRDRGPYEQYF.

V usage is TRBV5-1 and J usage is TRBJ2-1, with TRBD2 matching 11 bases. Germline V gives CDR1 SGHRS, CDR2 YFSETQ. The ends lost 4 bases at V and 12 bases at J; junction bases unmatched: 12. The CDR3 totals 15 residues. CDR3 residues: CASSARLAGLGGQFF. In nucleotides, the CDR3 is TGCGCCAGCAGCGCTCGACTAGCGGGATTGGGCGGGCAGTTCTTC. The full variable domain, rest sourced from reference TRBV5-1 and TRBJ2-1, is KAGVTQTPRYLIKTRGQQVTLSCSPISGHRSVSWYQQTPGQGLQFLFEYFSETQRNKGNFPGRFSGRQFSNSRSEMNVSTLELGDSALYLCASSARLAGLGGQFFGPGTRLTVL.

The V gene is TRBV5-6, the J gene TRBJ2-5; TRBD1 might be the D (6 bases). The germline V gene encodes CDR1 SGHDT and CDR2 YYEEEE. V gave up 5 bases and J gave up 5 bases, with 16 bases separating them. This CDR3 has 14 residues. Here the CDR3 DNA reads TGTGCCAGCAGGTTCGGGACAATCTGGGAGACCCAGTACTTC. It translates to CASRFGTIWETQYF.

This clonotype appeared a few times. The V call is TRBV19, the J call TRBJ2-4; possible D gene TRBD2, 5 bases. The V gene's germline CDR1 is LNHDA and CDR2 SQIVND (reference sequence). Trimming left V 8 bases short and J 7 bases short, with 21 bases between. CDR3 length equals 15 residues. The DNA for the CDR3 is TGTGCCAGTTTGGACCCTCGGGGAGCTCAGAACATTCAGTACTTC. Its protein product is CASLDPRGAQNIQYF.

This clonotype was seen more than once but under ten times. V gene TRBV24-1 combines with J gene TRBJ2-3; the D is unclear. The CDR3 length is 13 residues. Germline CDR1 is KGHDR and CDR2 is SFDVKD. Trimming removed 3 bases from V and 4 bases from J, with 7 bases in between. The CDR3 is CATSDPVADTQYF. Here the CDR3 DNA reads TGTGCCACCAGTGATCCCGTAGCAGATACGCAGTATTTT.